This TCR beta chain comes out of a study of blood T cell repertoires in COVID-19. About the research overall: Material from acute and convalescent COVID-19 was sourced from the United States, Italy and Spain. Sample material is recorded as cDNA or gDNA derived from T cells, B-cell-depleted T cells, or PBMCs.

Original handling: Reference gene primers were amplified, and this amplification served to estimate nucleated cell counts. Libraries were prepared by immunoSEQ multiplex PCR; TCRdb keeps only in-frame clonotypes and omits some of them. For V, J and clone size, that table is used; D and trimming come from the DNA. The sample records roughly 250,000 clones, 80% to 90% being singletons. The CDR3 sequence is 15 residues long. V gave up 3 bases and J gave up 1 base, with 12 bases separating them. Germline CDR1 and CDR2: SEHNR and FQNEAQ (reference sequence). Categorization into cohorts depended on clinical history that participants reported.

This chain connects TRBV7-9 to TRBJ1-1; weak D call: TRBD1 (6 bases). The clonotype comes from a man aged 35 to 55 who had recovered from COVID-19. The sample was PBMCs or T cells enriched from blood (not recorded which). The CDR3, as DNA: TGTGCCAGCAGCTTCCGGGACACGTCGAACACTGAAGCTTTCTTT. Translated: CASSFRDTSNTEAFF. The full variable domain, in which reference TRBV7-9 and TRBJ1-1 provide the parts outside the CDR3, is DTGVSQNPRHKITKRGQNVTFRCDPISEHNRLYWYRQTLGQGPEFLTYFQNEAQLEKSRLLSDRFSAERPKGSFSTLEIQRTEQGDSAMYLCASSFRDTSNTEAFFGQGTRLTVV.